The rows below give T cell receptor beta chains drawn from one sample of a study of cytomegalovirus exposure and HLA in healthy donors. Here immunoSEQ multiplex PCR was the method, and the copy in TCRdb shows in-frame clones only, minus some. The sample has 180,000 or so clones, 77% seen once. The specimen sequenced was PBMCs. All receptors derive from a man in his late teens or twenties in good health and CMV-seronegative. CDR3s include the opening cysteine and the closing phenylalanine or tryptophan. D genes are given only for firm matches. A clone size is listed for some rows: how often the clone was seen (once, few, many), or a class if it is expanded.

clone size	D gene	V gene	J gene	CDR3 DNA	CDR3 protein
NA	TRBD2	TRBV5-1	TRBJ2-1	TGCGCCAGCTTACTAGCGGGGGGGGATTACAATGAGCAGTTCTTC	CASLLAGGDYNEQFF
few	NA	TRBV5-4	TRBJ2-7	TGTGCCAGCAGCCCCGTCGAGGGTTTGGACGAGCAGTACTTC	CASSPVEGLDEQYF
NA	NA	TRBV19	TRBJ2-3	TGTGCCAGTAGCACTAGGACAGATACGCAGTATTTT	CASSTRTDTQYF
NA	NA	TRBV7-9	TRBJ1-6	TGTGCCAGCAGCTTAGTTGGGGGGGGCGTCGCAGAAAATTCACCCCTCCACTTT	CASSLVGGGVAENSPLHF
few	NA	TRBV5-1	TRBJ2-2	TGCGCCAGCAGCTTGGACAGACCCTTCACCGGGGAGCTGTTTTTT	CASSLDRPFTGELFF
NA	TRBD1	TRBV5-4	TRBJ1-1	TGTGCCAGCAGCGCCGGACAGGGTGGAACTGAAGCTTTCTTT	CASSAGQGGTEAFF
NA	TRBD2	TRBV25-1	TRBJ2-2	TGTGCCAGCAGTCCCATACTGGTAGCGGGAGGGGCCGGGGAGCTGTTTTTT	CASSPILVAGGAGELFF
NA	NA	TRBV5-5	TRBJ2-7	TGTGCCAGCAGCTTCGCAGGTTCCTACGAGCAGTACTTC	CASSFAGSYEQYF
NA	TRBD1	TRBV27	TRBJ1-1	TGTGCCAGCAGTCCATACACGACAGGGGTCACTGAAGCTTTCTTT	CASSPYTTGVTEAFF
NA	TRBD1	TRBV11-2	TRBJ2-3	TGTGCCAGCAGCTTAGATATGAGACAGGGGGGAACGCAGTATTTT	CASSLDMRQGGTQYF
few	NA	TRBV7-2	TRBJ1-6	TGTGCCAGCAGCTTGAGGGACATCAGGTCACCCCTCCACTTT	CASSLRDIRSPLHF
NA	TRBD2	TRBV12-5	TRBJ2-1	TGTGCTAGTGGTGCCGGGACTAGCGGGAAAGATGAGCAGTTCTTC	CASGAGTSGKDEQFF
NA	TRBD1	TRBV4-3	TRBJ1-2	TGCGCCAGCAGCCACCCAAGGACAGGGTTGGGCTACACCTTC	CASSHPRTGLGYTF
NA	TRBD2	TRBV18	TRBJ2-3	TGTGCCAGCTCAACCCCAGAGACTAGCGGGGGGACCGCATGGTATTTT	CASSTPETSGGTAWYF
NA	NA	TRBV5-1	TRBJ2-2	TGCGCCAGCAGCTTGAAACAGGTCACCGGGGAGCTGTTTTTT	CASSLKQVTGELFF
once	TRBD1	TRBV2	TRBJ1-5	TGTGCCAGCAGGACAGGGTCTCAGCCCCAGCATTTT	CASRTGSQPQHF
NA	NA	TRBV4-3	TRBJ2-5	TGCGCCAGCAGCCAAAAGGTCAGGGGACGTGAAAGTGGGGAGCAGTACTTC	CASSQKVRGRESGEQYF
NA	TRBD1	TRBV6-5	TRBJ1-6	TGTGCCAGCAGTTTAGGGCGGGACAGGGACAATTCACCCCTCCACTTT	CASSLGRDRDNSPLHF
NA	TRBD1	TRBV27	TRBJ2-1	TGTGCCAGCAGTTTAAGGGGACAGCCCAATGAGCAGTTCTTC	CASSLRGQPNEQFF
NA	TRBD2	TRBV7-7	TRBJ2-1	TGTGCTAGCAGCCGGACTAGCGGGAGCTACAATGAGCAGTTCTTC	CASSRTSGSYNEQFF
NA	TRBD1	TRBV19	TRBJ1-5	TGTGCCAGTAGTATTACAGGGGGAAGCCTGCAAAATCAGCCCCAGCATTTT	CASSITGGSLQNQPQHF
NA	TRBD1	TRBV6-6	TRBJ1-5	TGTGCCAGCAGTAGCACAGGGGGTCAGCCCCAGCATTTT	CASSSTGGQPQHF
few	NA	TRBV7-8	TRBJ2-3	TGTGCCAGCAGCCAGGACATTGGCACAGATACGCAGTATTTT	CASSQDIGTDTQYF